One and the same sample provided the 10 T cell receptor beta chains below, sequenced in a study of response to subunit inactivated influenza vaccine. TCRdb passed the RT-PCR reads through MiXCR, listing each CDR3 protein once. The sample contains about 480,000 distinct CDR3 sequences, about a tenth of which appear only once. The sample here was PBMCs from blood, taken 35 to 45 days after vaccination. These receptors were collected from a man aged 45-65 years who received an inactivated influenza vaccine.

This clonotype was counted a few times. The chain carries TRBV27 and TRBJ2-7; unclear D gene. CDR1 is MNHEY, CDR2 SMNVEV, per germline (reference sequence). The CDR3 runs to 16 residues. With 1 base removed from V and 1 base from J, the gap between germline ends came to 14 bases. The chain's CDR3 is CASSLFLGQPSYEQYF. CDR3 DNA sequence: TGTGCCAGCAGTTTATTCCTGGGCCAACCTTCCTACGAGCAGTACTTC.

This clonotype was observed many times. The rearrangement uses TRBV5-1 and TRBJ2-1; no clear D gene. The CDR3 sequence is 17 residues long. Deletions cut 3 bases from V and 5 bases from J, with 21 bases between. Germline lookup yields CDR1 SGHRS and CDR2 YFSETQ. The DNA of the CDR3 is TGCGCCAGCAGCTGGGCCCAAGGCGGCGCCCCGAACAATGAGCAGTTCTTC. Protein: CASSWAQGGAPNNEQFF.

This clonotype was counted only a few times. This chain uses TRBV12-3 or TRBV12-4 with TRBJ2-3, with 7 bases matching TRBD2. The V gene end was trimmed by 10 bases and the J gene end by 3 bases; junction bases not matched to a gene: 16. The CDR3 has 16 residues. The CDR3 spells CANSLGSGRFTDTQYF. CDR3 nucleotide sequence: TGTGCCAACTCCCTAGGTAGCGGGCGCTTTACAGATACGCAGTATTTT.

In its sample, this clonotype was seen many times. V usage is TRBV7-3 and J usage is TRBJ2-1; D gene ambiguous. Germline V gene data show CDR1 as SGHTA and CDR2 as FQGTGA. Trimming cost V 2 bases and J 5 bases, with 7 bases left between them. The CDR3 covers 13 residues. This chain's CDR3 is CASSLDPNNEQFF. The CDR3 nucleotides are TGTGCCAGCAGCTTAGACCCAAACAATGAGCAGTTCTTC.

In this sample, this clonotype turned up a few times. The chain links TRBV5-6 to TRBJ1-1; 9 bases fit TRBD1. V shed 3 bases, J shed 4 bases, and the junction held 7 bases outside the gene matches. The CDR3 covers 15 residues. From germline, CDR1 is SGHDT and CDR2 YYEEEE. In nucleotides, the CDR3 is TGTGCCAGCAGCTATACAGGGGGCCGCGGCACTGAAGCTTTCTTT. It yields the protein CASSYTGGRGTEAFF. Full variable domain (missing parts from reference TRBV5-6 and TRBJ1-1): DAGVTQSPTHLIKTRGQQVTLRCSPKSGHDTVSWYQQALGQGPQFIFQYYEEEERQRGNFPDRFSGHQFPNYSSELNVNALLLGDSALYLCASSYTGGRGTEAFFGQGTRLTVV.

The chain recombines TRBV5-1 with TRBJ2-5; TRBD2 aligns across 10 bases. The germline V gene encodes CDR1 SGHRS and CDR2 YFSETQ. The trim removed 0 bases at V and 1 base at J, leaving 3 bases unmatched. CDR3 size: 16 residues. This CDR3 is CASSLVAGGAQETQYF. The CDR3 DNA follows: TGCGCCAGCAGCTTGGTAGCGGGGGGAGCCCAAGAGACCCAGTACTTC.

This clonotype came up many times. This rearrangement joins TRBV12-3 or TRBV12-4 to TRBJ2-7, with a tentative D call TRBD1 (5 bases). The CDR3 consists of 14 residues. Trimming left V 5 bases short and J 1 base short, with 12 bases between. CDR3 protein: CASSPDRASYEQYF. The CDR3 nucleotides are TGTGCCAGCAGTCCCGACAGAGCTTCCTACGAGCAGTACTTC.

Many counts were recorded for this clonotype. This chain links TRBV10-3 with TRBJ2-2; TRBD2 aligns across 7 bases. The CDR3 has 16 amino acids. Germline-derived CDR1 and CDR2 are ENHRY and SYGVKD. V gave up 7 bases and J gave up 4 bases; unmatched junction bases: 12. The DNA for the CDR3 is TGTGCCATCACCCCGGAAGAGCGGGGCCGCACCGGGGAGCTGTTTTTT. This sequence encodes CAITPEERGRTGELFF.

J is TRBJ2-4 and V is TRBV6-1; D unresolved. Germline V CDR1 and CDR2: MNHNS, SASEGT. Trimming took off 3 bases at V and 0 bases at J, with 9 bases between the two ends. The CDR3 sequence is 15 residues long. The CDR3, as DNA: TGTGCCAGCAGTGACGAAGGCCTAGCCAAAAACATTCAGTACTTC. Protein product: CASSDEGLAKNIQYF.

This clonotype was counted only a few times. The V gene is TRBV28, the J gene TRBJ2-3; D is possibly TRBD1 or TRBD2 (5 bases each). Germline V CDR1 and CDR2: MDHEN, SYDVKM. There are 16 residues in the CDR3. The V and J ends lost 6 bases and 3 bases respectively, with 19 bases between them. The DNA of the CDR3 is TGTGCCAGCAGCCCACCTTTGAGGGGCGGGACAGATACGCAGTATTTT. Amino acids: CASSPPLRGGTDTQYF.